The clone carrying this T cell receptor (beta chain) occurred many times. The time point denotes: newly diagnosed GD, antithyroid drugs for less than 3 months. PBMC RNA was the source of the TCR library. Xi'an, China, was home to the endocrinology department that provided patients. With EDTA tubes as the receptacles, 7.5 to 9 milliliters of peripheral blood were drawn. This sample was taken from a study of regulatory T cells in long-lasting Graves disease. Study-wide context: Graves' patients diagnosed newly had used antithyroid drugs under 3 months.

This CDR3 is built from 13 residues. Germline CDR1 reads DFQATT; CDR2 reads SNEGSKA (reference sequence). Trimming left V 6 bases short and J 6 bases short, with 16 bases between. Relying on iRepertoire HTBI primers and Arm-PCR of CDR3 regions, the team built TCR beta libraries. TCRdb reprocessed the multiplex PCR reads with MiXCR, giving one entry per CDR3 protein. The repertoire includes 360,000 or so distinct CDR3 sequences, roughly 17% of them detected once, and 20% sits in the top ten. These records were also assigned to another study, of T cells in Graves' hyperthyroidism and ophthalmopathy. That report adds: First-round RT-PCR of the TCR CDR3 relied on the HTBI primer set.

This sequence joins TRBV20-1 and TRBJ2-3; perhaps TRBD2 as D (6 bases). The clonotype was recovered from a woman between 18 and 30 years old with Graves disease. The sample consisted of peripheral blood mononuclear cells (PBMCs), taken at new diagnosis, from a patient treated with antithyroid drugs. CDR3 residues: CSAPLTSADTQYF. The CDR3 coding sequence is TGCAGTGCCCCACTGACTAGTGCCGATACGCAGTATTTT.